The 9 T cell receptor beta chains below were found in one sample sequenced in a study of blood T cells in healthy people across ages. The second PCR ran roughly 6 to 11 cycles with a sample-barcoded 5' primer and J-beta primers. Each CDR3 protein is one row after TCRdb ran MiXCR on the 5' RACE reads. Here the sample spans hundreds of thousands of distinct CDR3 sequences, roughly 30% being singletons. What was sequenced was blood. The source of these receptors is an elderly woman in good health.

The V call is TRBV6-2 or TRBV6-3, the J call TRBJ1-5; a weak D match, TRBD1 (6 bases). The CDR3 totals 14 residues. The germline CDR1 and CDR2 sequences are MNHEY and SVGEGT. V was clipped by 6 bases and J by 4 bases, with 13 bases between them. For the CDR3, the DNA is TGTGCCAGCAGAAGGGGGGGGAGAAATCAGCCCCAGCATTTT. Translation: CASRRGGRNQPQHF.

Remarks on this clonotype: This may come from a read error, since a much larger clone is one base off. This chain joins TRBV9 and TRBJ2-7, with 8 bases identical to TRBD2. Germline V CDR1 and CDR2: SGDLS, YYNGEE. The V and J ends lost 3 bases and 7 bases, in that order; junction bases with no gene match: 15. This CDR3 has 16 residues. CDR3 in amino acids: CASSDSPSGGYNEQYF. The CDR3 DNA is TGTGCCAGCAGCGATTCTCCAAGCGGGGGCTACAATGAGCAGTACTTC.

This clonotype was seen ten or more times. The chain uses TRBV27 and TRBJ1-2; 7 bases are shared with TRBD1. The CDR3 loop spans 14 amino acids. The germline CDR1 and CDR2 sequences are MNHEY and SMNVEV (reference sequence). V was pared by 6 bases and J by 1 base, with 5 bases of the junction left unmatched. The CDR3 region is CASSPTGLNYGYTF. CDR3 in DNA: TGTGCCAGCAGCCCGACAGGGCTTAACTATGGCTACACCTTC.

The chain combines TRBV20-1 with TRBJ2-2; the D is unclear. CDR1 and CDR2 from the germline V gene are DFQATT and SNEGSKA (reference sequence). Trimming stripped 3 bases from V and 1 base from J, with 9 bases between. The CDR3 extends over 14 amino acids. The CDR3 DNA reads as TGCAGTGCTAGGGGGATCCTGAACACCGGGGAGCTGTTTTTT. Protein sequence: CSARGILNTGELFF.

The table lists this clonotype with many counts. The V gene is TRBV7-3, the J gene TRBJ2-7, with 9 nucleotides matching TRBD1. CDR3 length: 13 residues. Unmatched junction bases numbered 2, after V lost 2 bases and J lost 6 bases. CDR1 is SGHTA and CDR2 is FQGTGA in the germline V gene. CDR3 in amino acids: CASSLDRGFEQYF. CDR3 nucleotides: TGTGCCAGCAGCTTAGACAGGGGGTTCGAGCAGTACTTC.

CDR3 bases: TGTGCCAGCAGCTCCTACAGGGGTCGGTTCCTGAACACTGAAGCTTTCTTT. As protein: CASSSYRGRFLNTEAFF. This chain joins TRBV7-9 and TRBJ1-1; 7 nucleotides line up with TRBD1. From germline, CDR1 is SEHNR and CDR2 FQNEAQ (reference sequence). The CDR3 covers 17 residues. V lost 4 bases to trimming and J lost 0 bases; unmatched junction nucleotides: 11.

The chain carries TRBV9 and TRBJ2-7, with D possibly TRBD1 on 6 matching bases. V dropped 3 bases and J dropped 2 bases, with 12 bases sitting between them. This CDR3 has 14 residues. The germline gives CDR1 SGDLS, CDR2 YYNGEE. For the CDR3, the DNA is TGTGCCAGCAGCGCCCGGACAGATCCCTACGAGCAGTACTTC. Residues: CASSARTDPYEQYF.

About this clonotype itself: A much bigger clone sits one base away, suggesting this may be a read error. This sequence joins TRBV20-1 and TRBJ2-1, with D tentatively TRBD2 (5 bases). This CDR3 contains 15 residues. Trimming left V 0 bases short and J 8 bases short, with 17 bases between. Germline V gives CDR1 DFQATT, CDR2 SNEGSKA (reference sequence). This CDR3 is CSARDARVPRDEQFF. The DNA of the CDR3 is TGCAGTGCTAGAGATGCCCGCGTCCCGAGGGATGAGCAGTTCTTC.

The chain links TRBV6-5 to TRBJ1-6; D is unresolved. The CDR3 runs to 14 residues. CDR1 is MNHEY, CDR2 SVGAGI, per germline. The ends were cut back, 5 bases at V and 8 bases at J, with 13 bases in the middle. For the CDR3, the DNA is TGTGCCAGCAGTACCAGGTCTGGGGATTCACCCCTCCACTTT. This sequence encodes CASSTRSGDSPLHF.